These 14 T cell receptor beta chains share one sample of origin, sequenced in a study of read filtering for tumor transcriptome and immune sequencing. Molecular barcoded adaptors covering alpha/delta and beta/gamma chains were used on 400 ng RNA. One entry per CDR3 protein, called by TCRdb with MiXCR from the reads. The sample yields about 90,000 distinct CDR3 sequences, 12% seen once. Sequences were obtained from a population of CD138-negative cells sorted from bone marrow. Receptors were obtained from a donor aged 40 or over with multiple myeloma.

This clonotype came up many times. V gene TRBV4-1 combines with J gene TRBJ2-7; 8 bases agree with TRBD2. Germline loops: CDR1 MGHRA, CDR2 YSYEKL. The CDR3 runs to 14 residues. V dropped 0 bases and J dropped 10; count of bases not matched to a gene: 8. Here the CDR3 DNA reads TGCGCCAGCAGCCAAGAGTCCGGAAGCGGGGGACAGTACTTC. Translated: CASSQESGSGGQYF.

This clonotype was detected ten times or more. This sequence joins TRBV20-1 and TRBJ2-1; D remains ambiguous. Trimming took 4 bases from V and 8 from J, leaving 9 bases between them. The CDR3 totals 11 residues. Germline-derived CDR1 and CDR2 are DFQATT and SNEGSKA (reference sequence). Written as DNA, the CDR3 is TGCAGTGCTACCAAGTTGTATGAGCAGTTCTTC. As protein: CSATKLYEQFF.

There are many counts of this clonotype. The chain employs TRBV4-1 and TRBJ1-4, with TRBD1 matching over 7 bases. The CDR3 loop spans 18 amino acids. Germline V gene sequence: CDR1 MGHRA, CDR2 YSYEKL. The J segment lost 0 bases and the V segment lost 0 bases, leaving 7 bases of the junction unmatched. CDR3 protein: CASSQDWTGAATNEKLFF. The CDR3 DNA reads TGCGCCAGCAGCCAAGATTGGACAGGCGCTGCAACTAATGAAAAACTGTTTTTT.

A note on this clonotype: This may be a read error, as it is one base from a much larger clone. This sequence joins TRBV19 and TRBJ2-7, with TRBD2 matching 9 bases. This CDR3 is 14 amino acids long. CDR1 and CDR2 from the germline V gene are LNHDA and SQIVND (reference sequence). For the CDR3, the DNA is TGTGCCACCTCCGAGGCGGGGGGGTACTACGAGCAGGACTTC. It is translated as CATSEAGGYYEQDF.

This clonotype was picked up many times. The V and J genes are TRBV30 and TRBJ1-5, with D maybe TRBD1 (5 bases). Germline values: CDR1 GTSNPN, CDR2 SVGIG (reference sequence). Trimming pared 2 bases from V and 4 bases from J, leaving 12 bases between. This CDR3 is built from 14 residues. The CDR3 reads CAWSRQSSNQPQHF. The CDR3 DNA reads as TGTGCCTGGAGTCGACAGAGCAGTAATCAGCCCCAGCATTTT. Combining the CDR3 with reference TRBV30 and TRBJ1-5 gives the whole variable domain SQTIHQWPATLVQPVGSPLSLECTVEGTSNPNLYWYRQAAGRGLQLLFYSVGIGQISSEVPQNLSASRPQDRQFILSSKKLLLSDSGFYLCAWSRQSSNQPQHFGDGTRLSIL.

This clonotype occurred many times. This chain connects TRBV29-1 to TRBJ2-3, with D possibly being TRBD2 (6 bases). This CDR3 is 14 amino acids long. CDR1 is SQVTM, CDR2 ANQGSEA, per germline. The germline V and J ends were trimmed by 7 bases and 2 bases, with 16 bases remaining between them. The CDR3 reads CSGEPGLHTDTQYF. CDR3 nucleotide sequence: TGCAGCGGGGAACCGGGACTTCACACAGATACGCAGTATTTT.

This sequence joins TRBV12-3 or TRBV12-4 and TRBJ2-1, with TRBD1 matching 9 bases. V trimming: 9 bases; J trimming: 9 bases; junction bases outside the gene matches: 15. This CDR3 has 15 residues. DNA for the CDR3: TGTGCCAGTTCCCATCGGGACAGGGATCAGGGTGAGCAGTTCTTC. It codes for CASSHRDRDQGEQFF.

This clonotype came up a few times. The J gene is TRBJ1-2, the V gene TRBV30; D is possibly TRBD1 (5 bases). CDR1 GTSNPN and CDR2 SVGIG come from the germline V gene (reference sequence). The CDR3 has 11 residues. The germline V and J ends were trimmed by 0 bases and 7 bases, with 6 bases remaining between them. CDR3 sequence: CAWSVQAGYTF. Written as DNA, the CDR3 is TGTGCCTGGAGTGTACAGGCTGGCTACACCTTC.

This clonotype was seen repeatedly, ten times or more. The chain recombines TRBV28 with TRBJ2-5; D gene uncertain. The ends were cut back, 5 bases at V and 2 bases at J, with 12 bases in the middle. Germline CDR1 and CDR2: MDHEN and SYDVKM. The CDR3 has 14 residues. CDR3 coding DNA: TGTGCCAGCAGTCCCGGCGGCGGACAAGAGACCCAGTACTTC. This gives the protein CASSPGGGQETQYF. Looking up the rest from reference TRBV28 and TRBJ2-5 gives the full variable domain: DVKVTQSSRYLVKRTGEKVFLECVQDMDHENMFWYRQDPGLGLRLIYFSYDVKMKEKGDIPEGYSVSREKKERFSLILESASTNQTSMYLCASSPGGGQETQYFGPGTRLLVL.

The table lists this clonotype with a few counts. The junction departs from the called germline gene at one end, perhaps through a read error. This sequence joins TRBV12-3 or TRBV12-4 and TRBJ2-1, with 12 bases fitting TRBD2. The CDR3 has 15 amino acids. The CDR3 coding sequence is TGTGCCAGCAGTCCTAGCGGGAGGGAGGGCGATGAGCAGCTCTTT. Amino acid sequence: CASSPSGREGDEQLF.

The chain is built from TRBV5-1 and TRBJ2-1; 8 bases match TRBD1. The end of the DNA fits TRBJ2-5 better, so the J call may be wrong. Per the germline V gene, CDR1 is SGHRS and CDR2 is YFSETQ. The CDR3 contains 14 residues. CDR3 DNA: TGCGCCAGCAGTTTCACAGGGGACAGGGAGACCCAGTACTTC. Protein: CASSFTGDRETQYF.

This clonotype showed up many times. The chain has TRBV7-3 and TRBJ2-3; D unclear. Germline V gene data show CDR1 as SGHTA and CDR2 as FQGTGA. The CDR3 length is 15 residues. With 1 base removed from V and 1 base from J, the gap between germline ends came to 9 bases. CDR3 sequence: CASSLNPGRTDTQYF. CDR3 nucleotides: TGTGCCAGCAGCTTAAATCCGGGTCGCACAGATACGCAGTATTTT.

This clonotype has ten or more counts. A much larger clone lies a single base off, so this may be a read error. The CDR3 spells CASSLADTGISTEAFF. CDR3 in DNA: TGTGCCAGCAGCTTGGCGGATACAGGGATTAGCACTGAAGCTTTCTTT. V usage is TRBV5-4 and J usage is TRBJ1-1, with TRBD1 as a possible D gene (6 bases). V was clipped by 0 bases and J by 4 bases, with 16 bases between them. Germline CDR1 and CDR2: SGHNT and YYREEE (reference sequence). The CDR3 is 16 amino acids.

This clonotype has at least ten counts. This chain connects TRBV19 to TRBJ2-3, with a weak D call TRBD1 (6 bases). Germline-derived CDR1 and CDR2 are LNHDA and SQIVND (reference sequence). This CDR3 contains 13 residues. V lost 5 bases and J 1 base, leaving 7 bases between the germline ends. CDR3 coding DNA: TGTGCCAGTAGTTACAGGGGCACAGATACGCAGTATTTT. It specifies CASSYRGTDTQYF.